This T cell receptor beta chain was sequenced for a study of T cells in tuberculosis. Clones were read by immunoSEQ multiplex PCR, and TCRdb kept only the in-frame ones, dropping some. The table shows about 88,000 clones, with just over 90% occurring only once. Cells were sorted from thawed PBMC rested overnight and stained with GMM-loaded CD1B tetramer, viability dye and anti-CD3. The lipid loaded on the CD1B tetramers was C32 glucose monomycolate from Rhodococcus equi. V dropped 6 bases and J dropped 1; count of bases not matched to a gene: 4. This CDR3 comprises 14 residues. CDR1 and CDR2 from the germline V gene are MNHNS and SASEGT.

The chain couples TRBV6-1 to TRBJ1-1; 8 positions match TRBD1. Source material: CD1b-GMM tetramer-negative cells sorted from PBMCs. This receptor was identified in an adult woman with latent tuberculosis. CDR3 nucleotide sequence: TGTGCCAGCAGGACGGGACAGGCGAACACTGAAGCTTTCTTT. Amino acids: CASRTGQANTEAFF.